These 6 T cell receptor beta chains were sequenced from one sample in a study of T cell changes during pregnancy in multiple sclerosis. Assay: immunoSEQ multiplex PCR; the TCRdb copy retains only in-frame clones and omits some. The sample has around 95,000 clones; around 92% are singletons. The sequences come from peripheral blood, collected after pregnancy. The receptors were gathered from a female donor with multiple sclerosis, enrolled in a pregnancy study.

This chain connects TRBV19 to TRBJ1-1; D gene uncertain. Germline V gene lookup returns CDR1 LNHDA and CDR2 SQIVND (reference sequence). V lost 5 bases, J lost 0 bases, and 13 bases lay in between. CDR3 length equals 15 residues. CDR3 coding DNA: TGTGCCAGTAGTGTGGATGGGGAGTTGAACACTGAAGCTTTCTTT. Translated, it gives CASSVDGELNTEAFF.

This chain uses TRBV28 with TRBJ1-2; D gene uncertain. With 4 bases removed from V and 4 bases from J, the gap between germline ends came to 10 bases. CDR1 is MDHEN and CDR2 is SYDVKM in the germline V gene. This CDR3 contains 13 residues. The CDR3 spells CASSWRGIYGYTF. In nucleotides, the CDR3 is TGTGCCAGCAGTTGGCGAGGGATCTATGGCTACACCTTC.

The CDR3: CASSEQGKNQPQHF. Written as DNA, the CDR3 is TGTGCCAGCAGTGAACAGGGGAAAAATCAGCCCCAGCATTTT. The chain links TRBV6-1 to TRBJ1-5; weak D call: TRBD1 (6 bases). CDR3 size: 14 residues. Trimming pared 2 bases from V and 4 bases from J, leaving 9 bases between. Germline CDR1 and CDR2: MNHNS and SASEGT.

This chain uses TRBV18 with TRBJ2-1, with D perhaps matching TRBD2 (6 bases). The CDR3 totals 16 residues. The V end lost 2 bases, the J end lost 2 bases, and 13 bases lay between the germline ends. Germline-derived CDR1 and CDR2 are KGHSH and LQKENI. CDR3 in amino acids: CASSPTGRTTYNEQFF. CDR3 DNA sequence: TGTGCCAGCTCACCAACGGGGCGGACTACCTACAATGAGCAGTTCTTC.

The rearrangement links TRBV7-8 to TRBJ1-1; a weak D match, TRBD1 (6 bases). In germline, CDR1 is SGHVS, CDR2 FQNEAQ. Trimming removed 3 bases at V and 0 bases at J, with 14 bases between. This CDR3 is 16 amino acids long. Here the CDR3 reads CASSLNSGDLNTEAFF. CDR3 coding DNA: TGTGCCAGCAGCTTGAACTCAGGGGATCTGAACACTGAAGCTTTCTTT.

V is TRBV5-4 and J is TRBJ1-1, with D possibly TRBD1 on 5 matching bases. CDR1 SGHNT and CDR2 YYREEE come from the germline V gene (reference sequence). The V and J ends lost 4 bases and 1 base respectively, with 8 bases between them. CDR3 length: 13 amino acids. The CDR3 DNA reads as TGTGCCAGCAGCAGGGGTCGGAACACTGAAGCTTTCTTT. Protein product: CASSRGRNTEAFF.